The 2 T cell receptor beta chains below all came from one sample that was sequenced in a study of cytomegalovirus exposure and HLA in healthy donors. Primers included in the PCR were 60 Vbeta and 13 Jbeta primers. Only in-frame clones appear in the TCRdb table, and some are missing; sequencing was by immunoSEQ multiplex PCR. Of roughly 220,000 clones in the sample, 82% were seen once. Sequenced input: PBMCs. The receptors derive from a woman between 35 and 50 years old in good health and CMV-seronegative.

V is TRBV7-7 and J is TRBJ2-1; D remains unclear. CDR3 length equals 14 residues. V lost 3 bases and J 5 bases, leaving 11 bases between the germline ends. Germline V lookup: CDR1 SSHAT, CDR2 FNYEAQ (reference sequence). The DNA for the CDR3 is TGTGCCAGCAGCTTGGGCGAGATGGACAATGAGCAGTTCTTC. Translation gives CASSLGEMDNEQFF.

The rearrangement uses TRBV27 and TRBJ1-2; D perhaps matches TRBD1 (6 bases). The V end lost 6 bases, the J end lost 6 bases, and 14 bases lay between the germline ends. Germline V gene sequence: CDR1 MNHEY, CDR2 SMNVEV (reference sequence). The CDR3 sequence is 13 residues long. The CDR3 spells CASSRGGGDGYTF. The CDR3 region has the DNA TGTGCCAGCAGCCGAGGGGGAGGGGATGGCTACACCTTC.